The T cell receptor beta chain described here comes from a study of blood T cell repertoires in COVID-19 (dated by TCRdb to 2020 to 2022). General notes on the study: Samples covering the acute and convalescent phases of COVID-19 were provided by collaborators in the United States, Italy and Spain. The prospective study material was composed of cDNA or gDNA derived from T cells, B-cell-depleted T cells, or PBMCs. The dataset comprised deeply sampled blood TCRbeta repertoires from subjects exposed to, actively infected with, or recovered from COVID-19. A freely available public database, intended as a resource for researchers studying the immune response to SARS-CoV-2, is where the repertoires were released. Samples came from the ongoing ImmuneRACE study (first 160 participants) plus 1,254 subjects from 6 global collaborators. Nearly every sample came with metadata listing a de-identified subject ID, COVID-19 status, age in years and sex. Where available, HLA class I and class II types were taken from metadata supplied by the sample provider and were not determined by assay-based typing.

Results and caveats for the whole study, not just this receptor: The quantity of clinical and demographic metadata differed by source and by participant and was supplied without curation.

The collaborating institutions used their own protocols to collect whole blood in K2EDTA tubes. For TCRbeta analysis, collaborators shipped samples as frozen whole blood, isolated PBMCs, or DNA extracted from either of those sample types. Notes on this clone: The clone's antigen remains unknown. No much larger clone is present one base from it, and per-base qualities are unavailable.

TCRbeta CDR3 regions were amplified from genomic DNA using the immunoSEQ Assay, a bias-controlled multiplex PCR. The source study handled its data this way. Within the assay, amplification of reference gene primers was used to estimate how many nucleated cells each sample contained. To quantify the absolute abundance of each unique TCRbeta CDR3 rearrangement, sequence reads were collapsed and filtered. For each sample, productive Simpson clonality was calculated as the square root of Simpson's diversity index over productive rearrangements. This is the immuneACCESS table as TCRdb keeps it, with only in-frame sequences that have V and J called. A part of the clones is gone; compared with another copy, unresolved V genes explain less than half, and the rest is unexplained. Clonal size and the V and J genes are those of that table, whereas D and trimming came from the DNA. This sample is represented by about 320,000 clones; approximately 85% of them were singletons. The biggest ten clones account for about 7% of the sample.

This clonotype was obtained from a human donor in a cohort sampled during active COVID-19. The sequenced material came from peripheral blood.

The CDR3 region: CATNPGRNEKLFF. The sequenced DNA is TGTGCCACCAACCCAGGGCGCAATGAAAAACTGTTTTTT. Here the chain combines TRBV19 and TRBJ1-4; TRBD1 might be the D gene, on 5 matching bases. CDR1 and CDR2 are read off the germline V gene (reference sequence) as LNHDA and SQIVND. The CDR3 holds 13 amino acids from the cysteine to the phenylalanine. Just CDR3 DNA is preserved here, 39 bases in frame from base 1. The junction shows trimming of 10 bases on V and 5 bases on J, plus 14 bases between the germline ends.